This entry concerns a single T cell receptor (beta chain). Its antigen is undetermined. This sample was included in a study of shared clonotypes between healthy human individuals. For the study at large: Donors consisted of two women and a few men between 18 and 49.

General study results and limits: Owing to a small donor count, the genetic and exposure-history diversity represented was limited.

This CDR3 is built from 14 residues. V shed 5 bases and J shed 8 bases, with 18 bases lying between them. Germline V lookup: CDR1 SGHVT, CDR2 SQSDAQ. Into CD45RA+ naive and CD45RA-negative memory subsets, the CD4+ cells were split. Every subset had its genomic DNA shared out evenly among several immunoSEQ plates. Repertoires were generated with immunoSEQ multiplex PCR, while TCRdb's copy carries only in-frame clones and drops some. The sample lists 2.5 million or so clones, approximately 92% occurring once. This chain joins TRBV7-4 and TRBJ1-2; perhaps TRBD1 as D (5 bases). This clonotype originated in a man younger than 35 in good health. The sample consisted of naive CD4+ T cells sorted from blood. Subset defined: CD45RA+ positively selected. The CDR3 protein is CASSPSTDIRGYTF. The CDR3 DNA sequence: TGTGCCAGCAGCCCCTCCACGGACATAAGGGGCTACACCTTC.